These 6 T cell receptor beta chains came from one sample sequenced in a study of graft-versus-host responses after intestinal transplantation. The antigens for these receptors are not known. Sequencing was performed with immunoSEQ multiplex PCR; in TCRdb, only in-frame clones are kept and a portion is missing. The sample yields just under 85,000 clones, approximately 89% seen once. Sequences were derived from unstimulated CD8+ T cells sorted from spleen or lymph node cells, sampled before transplant. These receptors were collected from a human donor who was the organ donor for an intestinal transplant.

The V and J genes are TRBV7-9 and TRBJ2-3, with 12 positions matching TRBD2. This CDR3 is 15 amino acids long. Germline loops: CDR1 SEHNR, CDR2 FQNEAQ (reference sequence). V lost 1 base and J lost 6; bases outside the gene matches: 2. The CDR3 is CASSLGTSGMDTQYF. The CDR3 DNA sequence: TGTGCCAGCAGCTTAGGGACTAGCGGGATGGATACGCAGTATTTT.

The V and J genes are TRBV21-1 and TRBJ1-2; the D segment call TRBD1 is taken from the table without a DNA check. TRBV21-1 is a documented pseudogene. This CDR3 contains 13 residues. The CDR3 DNA is TGTGCCAGCAGCCCCGACAGATTACATGGCTACACCTTC. It is translated as CASSPDRLHGYTF.

V and J are TRBV6-5 and TRBJ1-1; possibly TRBD1 for D (5 bases). The V end lost 5 bases, the J end lost 8 bases, and 15 bases lay between the germline ends. Germline CDR1 MNHEY, CDR2 SVGAGI. The CDR3 sequence is 13 residues long. The CDR3 here is CASSPPGAAEAFF. Here the CDR3 DNA reads TGTGCCAGCAGTCCCCCTGGGGCGGCCGAAGCTTTCTTT.

The chain recombines TRBV6-5 with TRBJ2-1; 9 nucleotides line up with TRBD2. CDR3 length: 16 amino acids. CDR1 is MNHEY and CDR2 is SVGAGI in the germline V gene. V lost 4 bases to trimming and J lost 8 bases; unmatched junction nucleotides: 12. The CDR3: CASSSTGLANPDEQFF. The CDR3 DNA follows: TGTGCCAGCAGTTCGACGGGACTAGCCAACCCCGATGAGCAGTTCTTC.

The V gene is TRBV5-1, the J gene TRBJ2-1; 8 bases are shared with TRBD2. The germline gives CDR1 SGHRS, CDR2 YFSETQ. Trimming cost V 2 bases and J 2 bases; bases outside gene matches: 6. This CDR3 has 16 amino acids. The CDR3 reads CASSFGLAGPYNEQFF. The CDR3 DNA reads TGCGCCAGCAGCTTTGGGCTAGCGGGCCCCTACAATGAGCAGTTCTTC.

The chain joins TRBV27 to TRBJ2-7; possibly TRBD1 for D (6 bases). The CDR3 is made up of 13 amino acids. Germline CDR1 and CDR2: MNHEY and SMNVEV (reference sequence). Trimming removed 10 bases from V and 0 bases from J, with 13 bases in between. The CDR3 DNA follows: TGTGCCACAAAGGGACAAAACTCCTACGAGCAGTACTTC. This codes for CATKGQNSYEQYF.